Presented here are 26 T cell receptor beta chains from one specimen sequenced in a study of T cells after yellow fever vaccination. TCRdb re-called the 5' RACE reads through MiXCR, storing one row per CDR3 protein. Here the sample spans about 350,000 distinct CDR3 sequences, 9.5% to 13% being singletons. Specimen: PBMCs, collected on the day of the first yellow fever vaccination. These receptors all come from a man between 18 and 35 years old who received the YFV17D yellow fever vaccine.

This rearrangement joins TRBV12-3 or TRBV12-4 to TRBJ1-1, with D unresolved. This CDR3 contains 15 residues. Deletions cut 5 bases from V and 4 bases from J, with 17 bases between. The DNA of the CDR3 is TGTGCCAGCAGTGGTTTTAGGAGACATCTCACTGAAGCTTTCTTT. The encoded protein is CASSGFRRHLTEAFF.

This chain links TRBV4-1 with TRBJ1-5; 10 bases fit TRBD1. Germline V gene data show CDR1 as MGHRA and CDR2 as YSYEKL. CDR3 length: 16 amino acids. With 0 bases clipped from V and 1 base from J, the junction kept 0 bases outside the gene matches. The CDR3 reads CASSQEGQGSNQPQHF. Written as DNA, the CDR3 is TGCGCCAGCAGCCAAGAGGGACAGGGGAGCAATCAGCCCCAGCATTTT.

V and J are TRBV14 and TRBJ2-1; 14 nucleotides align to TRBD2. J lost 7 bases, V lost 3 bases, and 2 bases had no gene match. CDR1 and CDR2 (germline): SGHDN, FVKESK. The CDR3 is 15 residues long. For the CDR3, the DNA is TGTGCCAGCAGCCAGACTAGCGGGGGGGAGAATGAGCAGTTCTTC. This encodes CASSQTSGGENEQFF.

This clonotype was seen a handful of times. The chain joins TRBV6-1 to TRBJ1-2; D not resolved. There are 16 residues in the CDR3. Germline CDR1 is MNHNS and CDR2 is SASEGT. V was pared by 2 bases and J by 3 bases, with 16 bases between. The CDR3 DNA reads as TGTGCCAGCAGTGAAATGGCAGGCCTTATGGACTATGGCTACACCTTC. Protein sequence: CASSEMAGLMDYGYTF.

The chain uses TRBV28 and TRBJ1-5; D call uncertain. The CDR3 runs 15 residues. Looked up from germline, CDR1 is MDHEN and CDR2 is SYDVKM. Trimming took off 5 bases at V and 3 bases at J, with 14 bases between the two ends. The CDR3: CASSTRRRTNQPQHF. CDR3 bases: TGTGCCAGCAGTACCCGGCGACGGACCAATCAGCCCCAGCATTTT.

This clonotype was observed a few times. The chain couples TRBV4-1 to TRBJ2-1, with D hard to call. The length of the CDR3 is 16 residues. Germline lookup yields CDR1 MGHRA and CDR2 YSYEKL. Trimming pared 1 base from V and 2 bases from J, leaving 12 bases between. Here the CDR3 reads CASSQVNLVTYNEQFF. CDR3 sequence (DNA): TGCGCCAGCAGCCAAGTGAACTTAGTTACCTACAATGAGCAGTTCTTC.

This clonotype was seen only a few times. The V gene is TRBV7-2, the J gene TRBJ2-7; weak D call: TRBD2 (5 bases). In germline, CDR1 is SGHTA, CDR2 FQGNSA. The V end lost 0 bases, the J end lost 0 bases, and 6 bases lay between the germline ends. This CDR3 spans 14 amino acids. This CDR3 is CASSLAGSSYEQYV. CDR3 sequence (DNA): TGTGCCAGCAGCTTAGCAGGGAGCTCCTACGAGCAGTACGTC.

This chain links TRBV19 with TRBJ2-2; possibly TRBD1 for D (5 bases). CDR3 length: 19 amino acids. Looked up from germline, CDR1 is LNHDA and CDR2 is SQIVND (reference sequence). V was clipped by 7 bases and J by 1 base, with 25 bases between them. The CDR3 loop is CASKPRLEVGPQNTGELFF. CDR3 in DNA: TGTGCCAGTAAGCCCAGACTTGAAGTGGGGCCCCAGAACACCGGGGAGCTGTTTTTT.

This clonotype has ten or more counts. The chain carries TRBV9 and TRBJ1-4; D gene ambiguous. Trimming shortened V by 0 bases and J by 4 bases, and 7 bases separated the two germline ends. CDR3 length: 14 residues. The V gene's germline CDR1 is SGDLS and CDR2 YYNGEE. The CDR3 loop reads CASSVEQDNEKLFF. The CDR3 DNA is TGTGCCAGCAGCGTAGAGCAGGATAATGAAAAACTGTTTTTT.

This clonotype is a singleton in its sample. In nucleotides, the CDR3 is TGTGCCAGCAGTTATGGACCGGGCGGTCTCTACGAGCAGTACGTC. Its translation is CASSYGPGGLYEQYV. The chain joins TRBV6-2 or TRBV6-3 to TRBJ2-7; unclear D gene. Looked up from germline, CDR1 is MNHEY and CDR2 is SVGEGT. This CDR3 contains 15 residues. Deletions cut 3 bases from V and 3 bases from J, with 15 bases between.

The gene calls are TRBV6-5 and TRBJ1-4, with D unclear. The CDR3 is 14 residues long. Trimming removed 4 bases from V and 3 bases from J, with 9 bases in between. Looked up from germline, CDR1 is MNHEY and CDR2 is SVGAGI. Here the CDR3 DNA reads TGTGCCAGCAGTTGGTCCACGTCTAATGAAAAACTGTTTTTT. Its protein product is CASSWSTSNEKLFF.

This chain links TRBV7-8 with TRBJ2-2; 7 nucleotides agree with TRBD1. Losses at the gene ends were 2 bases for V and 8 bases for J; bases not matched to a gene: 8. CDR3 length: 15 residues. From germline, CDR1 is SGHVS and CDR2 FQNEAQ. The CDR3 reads CASSLMGQTRGELFF. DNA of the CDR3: TGTGCCAGCAGCTTAATGGGACAGACCCGAGGGGAGCTGTTTTTT.

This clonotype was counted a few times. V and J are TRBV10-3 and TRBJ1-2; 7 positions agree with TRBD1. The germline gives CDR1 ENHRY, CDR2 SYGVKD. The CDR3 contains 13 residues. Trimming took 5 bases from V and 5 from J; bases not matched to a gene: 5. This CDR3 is CAISPDRAYGYTF. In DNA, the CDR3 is TGTGCCATCAGTCCAGACAGGGCATATGGCTACACCTTC.

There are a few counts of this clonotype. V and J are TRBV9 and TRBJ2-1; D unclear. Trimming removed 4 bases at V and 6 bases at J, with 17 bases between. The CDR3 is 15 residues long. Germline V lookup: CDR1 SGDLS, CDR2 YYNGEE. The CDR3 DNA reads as TGTGCCAGCAGCCCCGCCGGGTCGGTCCTCAATGAGCAGTTCTTC. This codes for CASSPAGSVLNEQFF.

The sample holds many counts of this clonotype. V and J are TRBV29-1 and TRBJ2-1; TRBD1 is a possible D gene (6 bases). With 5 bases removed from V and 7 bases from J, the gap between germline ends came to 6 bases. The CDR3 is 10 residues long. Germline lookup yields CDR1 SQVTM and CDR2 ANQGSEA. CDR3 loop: CSVQGNEQFF. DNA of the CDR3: TGCAGCGTTCAGGGGAATGAGCAGTTCTTC.

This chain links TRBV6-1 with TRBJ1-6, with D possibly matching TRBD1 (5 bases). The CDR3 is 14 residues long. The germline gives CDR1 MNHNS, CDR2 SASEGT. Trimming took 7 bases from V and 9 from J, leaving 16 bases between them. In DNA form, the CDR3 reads TGTGCCAGCACCCTAACGGGGGTCAGTTCACCCCTCCACTTT. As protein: CASTLTGVSSPLHF.

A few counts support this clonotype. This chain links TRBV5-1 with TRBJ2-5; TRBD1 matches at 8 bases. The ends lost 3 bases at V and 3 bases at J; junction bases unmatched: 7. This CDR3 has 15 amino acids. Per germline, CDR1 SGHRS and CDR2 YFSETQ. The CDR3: CASSSTGQGEETQYF. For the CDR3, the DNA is TGCGCCAGCAGCTCAACCGGACAGGGAGAAGAGACCCAGTACTTC.

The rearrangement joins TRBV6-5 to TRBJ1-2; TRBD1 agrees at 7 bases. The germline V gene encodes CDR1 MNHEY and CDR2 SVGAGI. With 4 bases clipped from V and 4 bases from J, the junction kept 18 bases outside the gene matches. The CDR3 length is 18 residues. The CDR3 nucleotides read TGTGCCAGCAGTTCATTACATCTGCGACAGGGTTTCAGCTATGGCTACACCTTC. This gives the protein CASSSLHLRQGFSYGYTF.

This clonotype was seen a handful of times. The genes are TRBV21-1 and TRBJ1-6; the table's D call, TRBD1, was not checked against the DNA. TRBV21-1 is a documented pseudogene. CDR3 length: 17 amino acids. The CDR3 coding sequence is TGTGCCAGCAGCACAAAGACCGGACAGGGTTGTGATTCACCCCTCCACTTT. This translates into CASSTKTGQGCDSPLHF.

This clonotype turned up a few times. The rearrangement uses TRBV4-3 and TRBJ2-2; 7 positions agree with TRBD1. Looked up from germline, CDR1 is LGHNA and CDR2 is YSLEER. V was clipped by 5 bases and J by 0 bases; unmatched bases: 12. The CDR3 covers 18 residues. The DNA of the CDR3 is TGCGCCAGCAGCGATGATGGACAGGCCTCCCCGAACACCGGGGAGCTGTTTTTT. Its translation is CASSDDGQASPNTGELFF.

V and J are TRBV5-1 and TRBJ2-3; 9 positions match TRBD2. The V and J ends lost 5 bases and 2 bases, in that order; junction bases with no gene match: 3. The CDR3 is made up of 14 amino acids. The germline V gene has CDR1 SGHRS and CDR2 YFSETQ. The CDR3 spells CASRQRGVTDTQYF. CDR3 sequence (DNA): TGCGCCAGCAGACAGCGGGGGGTCACAGATACGCAGTATTTT.

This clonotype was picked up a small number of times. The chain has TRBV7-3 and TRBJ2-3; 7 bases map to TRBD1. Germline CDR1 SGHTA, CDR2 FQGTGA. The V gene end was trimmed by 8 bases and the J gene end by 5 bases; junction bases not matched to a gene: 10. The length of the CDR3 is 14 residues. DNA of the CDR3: TGTGCCAGCGGGGACAGATCTCACAAAGATACGCAGTATTTT. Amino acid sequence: CASGDRSHKDTQYF.

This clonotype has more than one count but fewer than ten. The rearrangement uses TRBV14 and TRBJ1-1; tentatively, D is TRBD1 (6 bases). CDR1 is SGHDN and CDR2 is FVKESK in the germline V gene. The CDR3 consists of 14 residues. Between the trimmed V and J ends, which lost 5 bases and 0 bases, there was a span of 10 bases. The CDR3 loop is CASSGGGMNTEAFF. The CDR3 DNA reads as TGTGCCAGCAGCGGAGGGGGGATGAACACTGAAGCTTTCTTT. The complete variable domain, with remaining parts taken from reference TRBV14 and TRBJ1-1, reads EAGVTQFPSHSVIEKGQTVTLRCDPISGHDNLYWYRRVMGKEIKFLLHFVKESKQDESGMPNNRFLAERTGGTYSTLKVQPAELEDSGVYFCASSGGGMNTEAFFGQGTRLTVV.

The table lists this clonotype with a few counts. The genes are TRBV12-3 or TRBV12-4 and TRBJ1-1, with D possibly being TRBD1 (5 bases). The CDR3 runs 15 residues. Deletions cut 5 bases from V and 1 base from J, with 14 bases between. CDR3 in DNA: TGTGCCAGCAGTCACGGGGGGGAAAGGAACACTGAAGCTTTCTTT. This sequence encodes CASSHGGERNTEAFF.

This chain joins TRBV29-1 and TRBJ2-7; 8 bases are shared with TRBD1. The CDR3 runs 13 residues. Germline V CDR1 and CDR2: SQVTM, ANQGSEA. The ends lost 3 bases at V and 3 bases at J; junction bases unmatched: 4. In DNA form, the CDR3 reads TGCAGCGTTGATCGGACAGGGAGCTACGAGCAGTACTTC. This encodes CSVDRTGSYEQYF.

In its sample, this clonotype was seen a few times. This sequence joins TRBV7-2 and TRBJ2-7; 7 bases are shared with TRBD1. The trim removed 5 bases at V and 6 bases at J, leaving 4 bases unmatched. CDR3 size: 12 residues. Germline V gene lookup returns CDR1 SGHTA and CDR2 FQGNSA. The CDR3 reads CASSRGTAEQYF. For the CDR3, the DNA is TGTGCCAGCAGCAGAGGGACAGCCGAGCAGTACTTC.